Presented here are 4 T cell receptor beta chains from one specimen sequenced in a study of beta chain features in type 1 diabetes. What was sequenced were expressed TCRB transcripts, since all of the isolated RNA had been reverse transcribed. The data were produced by immunoSEQ multiplex PCR, yet TCRdb's version contains in-frame clones alone and is incomplete. The table lists more than 150,000 clones, about an eighth of them singletons. Source material: central memory CD4+ T cells from blood. The receptors shown here come from a woman between 18 and 29 years old in good health.

This clone was observed a handful of times. The chain joins TRBV7-9 to TRBJ2-3; 8 bases agree with TRBD2. V shed 8 bases, J shed 4 bases, and the junction held 8 bases outside the gene matches. The CDR3 covers 14 residues. Germline CDR1 and CDR2: SEHNR and FQNEAQ (reference sequence). In DNA, the CDR3 is TGTGCCAGCTGCAACGGGAGGGTTTCAGATACGCAGTATTTT. It translates to CASCNGRVSDTQYF.

This clone turned up a few times. The chain recombines TRBV7-9 with TRBJ1-1, with TRBD1 as a possible D gene (6 bases). The germline V and J ends were trimmed by 6 bases and 5 bases, with 13 bases remaining between them. The CDR3 extends over 13 amino acids. Looked up from germline, CDR1 is SEHNR and CDR2 is FQNEAQ (reference sequence). DNA for the CDR3: TGTGCCAGCAGGGAGGGGAGGGGGACTGAAGCTTTCTTT. Translation gives CASREGRGTEAFF. The full variable domain, in which reference TRBV7-9 and TRBJ1-1 provide the parts outside the CDR3, is DTGVSQNPRHKITKRGQNVTFRCDPISEHNRLYWYRQTLGQGPEFLTYFQNEAQLEKSRLLSDRFSAERPKGSFSTLEIQRTEQGDSAMYLCASREGRGTEAFFGQGTRLTVV.

This clone has just a few counts. The chain links TRBV18 to TRBJ2-7; D possibly corresponds to TRBD2 (5 bases). V shed 6 bases and J shed 6 bases, with 15 bases lying between them. The CDR3 consists of 13 residues. The V gene's germline CDR1 is KGHSH and CDR2 LQKENI. In nucleotides, the CDR3 is TGTGCCAGCTCTCCGAACGGAGGACGCGAGCAGTACTTC. The encoded protein is CASSPNGGREQYF.

A few counts support this clone. The rearrangement uses TRBV7-2 and TRBJ2-5, with D perhaps TRBD2 (5 bases). V dropped 4 bases and J dropped 2 bases, with 11 bases sitting between them. This CDR3 comprises 14 residues. CDR1 and CDR2 (germline): SGHTA, FQGNSA. The CDR3 reads CASSSRREQETQYF. In DNA, the CDR3 is TGTGCCAGCAGCTCAAGACGGGAACAAGAGACCCAGTACTTC.